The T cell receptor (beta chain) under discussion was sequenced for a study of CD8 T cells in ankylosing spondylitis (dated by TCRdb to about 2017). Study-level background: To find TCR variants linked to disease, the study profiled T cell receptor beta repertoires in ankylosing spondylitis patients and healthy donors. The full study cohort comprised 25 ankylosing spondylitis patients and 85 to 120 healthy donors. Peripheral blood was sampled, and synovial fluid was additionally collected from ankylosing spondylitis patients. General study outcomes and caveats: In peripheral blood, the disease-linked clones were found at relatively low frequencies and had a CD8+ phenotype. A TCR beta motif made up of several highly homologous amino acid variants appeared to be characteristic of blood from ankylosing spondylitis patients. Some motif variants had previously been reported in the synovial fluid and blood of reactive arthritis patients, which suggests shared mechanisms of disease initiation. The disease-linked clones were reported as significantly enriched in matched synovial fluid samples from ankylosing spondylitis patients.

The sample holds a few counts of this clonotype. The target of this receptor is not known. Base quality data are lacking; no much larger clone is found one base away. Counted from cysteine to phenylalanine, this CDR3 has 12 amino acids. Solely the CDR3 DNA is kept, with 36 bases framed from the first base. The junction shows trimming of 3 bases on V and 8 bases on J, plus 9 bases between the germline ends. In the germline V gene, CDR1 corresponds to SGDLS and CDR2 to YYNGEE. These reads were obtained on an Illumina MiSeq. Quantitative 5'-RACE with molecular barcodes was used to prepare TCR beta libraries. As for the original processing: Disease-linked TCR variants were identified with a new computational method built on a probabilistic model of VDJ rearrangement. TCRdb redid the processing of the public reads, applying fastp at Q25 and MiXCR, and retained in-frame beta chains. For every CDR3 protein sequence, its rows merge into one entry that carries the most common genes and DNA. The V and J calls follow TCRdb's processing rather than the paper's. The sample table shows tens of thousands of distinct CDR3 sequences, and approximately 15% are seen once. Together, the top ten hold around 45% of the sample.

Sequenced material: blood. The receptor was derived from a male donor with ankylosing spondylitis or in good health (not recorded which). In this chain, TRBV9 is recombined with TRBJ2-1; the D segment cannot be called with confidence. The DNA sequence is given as TGTGCCAGCAGCGGTCTAGGGTATGAGCAGTTCTTC. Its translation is CASSGLGYEQFF.